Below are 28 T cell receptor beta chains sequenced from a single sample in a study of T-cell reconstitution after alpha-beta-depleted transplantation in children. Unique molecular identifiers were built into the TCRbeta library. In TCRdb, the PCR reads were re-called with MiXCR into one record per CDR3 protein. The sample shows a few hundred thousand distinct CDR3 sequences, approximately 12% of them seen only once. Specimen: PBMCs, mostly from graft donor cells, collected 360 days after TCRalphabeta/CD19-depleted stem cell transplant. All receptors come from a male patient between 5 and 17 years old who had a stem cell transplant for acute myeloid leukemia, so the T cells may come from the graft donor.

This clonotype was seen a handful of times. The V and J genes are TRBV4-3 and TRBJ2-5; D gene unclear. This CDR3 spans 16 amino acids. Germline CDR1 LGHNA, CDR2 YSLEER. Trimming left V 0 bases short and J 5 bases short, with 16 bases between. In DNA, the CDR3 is TGCGCCAGCAGCCAAGATCTGGGTTTTATGACCGAGACCCAGTACTTC. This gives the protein CASSQDLGFMTETQYF.

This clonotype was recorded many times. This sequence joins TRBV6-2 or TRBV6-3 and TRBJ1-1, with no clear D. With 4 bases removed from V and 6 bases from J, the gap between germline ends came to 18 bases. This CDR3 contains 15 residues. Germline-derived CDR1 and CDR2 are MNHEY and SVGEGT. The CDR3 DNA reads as TGTGCCAGCAGTTGGTATTTAGGTGTCCGGGCTGAAGCTTTCTTT. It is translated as CASSWYLGVRAEAFF.

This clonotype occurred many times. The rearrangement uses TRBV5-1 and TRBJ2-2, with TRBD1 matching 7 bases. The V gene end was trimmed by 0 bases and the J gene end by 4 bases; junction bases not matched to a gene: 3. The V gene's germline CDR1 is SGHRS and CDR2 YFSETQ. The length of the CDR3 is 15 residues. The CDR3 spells CASSLDRGGTGELFF. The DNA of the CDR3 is TGCGCCAGCAGCTTGGACAGGGGTGGCACCGGGGAGCTGTTTTTT.

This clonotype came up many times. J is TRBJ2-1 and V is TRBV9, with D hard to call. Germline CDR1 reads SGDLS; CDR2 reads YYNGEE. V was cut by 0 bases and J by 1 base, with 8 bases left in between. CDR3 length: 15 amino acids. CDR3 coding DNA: TGTGCCAGCAGCGTAGGTCTGGGTTCCTACAATGAGCAGTTCTTC. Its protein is CASSVGLGSYNEQFF.

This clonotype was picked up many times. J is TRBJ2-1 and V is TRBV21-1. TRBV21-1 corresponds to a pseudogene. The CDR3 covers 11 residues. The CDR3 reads CASSKYNEQFF. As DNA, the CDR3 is TGTGCCAGCAGCAAGTACAATGAGCAGTTCTTC.

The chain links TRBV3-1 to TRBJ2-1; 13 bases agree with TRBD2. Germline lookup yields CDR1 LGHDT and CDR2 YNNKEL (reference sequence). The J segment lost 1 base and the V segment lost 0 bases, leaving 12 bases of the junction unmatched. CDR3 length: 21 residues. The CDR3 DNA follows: TGTGCCAGCAGCCAAGACCTACTAGCGGGAGGGCCGGTTCGTTCCTACAATGAGCAGTTCTTC. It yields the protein CASSQDLLAGGPVRSYNEQFF.

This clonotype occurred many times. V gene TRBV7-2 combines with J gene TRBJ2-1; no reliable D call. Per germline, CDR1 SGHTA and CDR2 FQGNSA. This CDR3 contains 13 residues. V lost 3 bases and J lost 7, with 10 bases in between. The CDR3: CASSFFDLNEQFF. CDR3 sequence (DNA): TGTGCCAGCAGCTTTTTCGACCTGAATGAGCAGTTCTTC.

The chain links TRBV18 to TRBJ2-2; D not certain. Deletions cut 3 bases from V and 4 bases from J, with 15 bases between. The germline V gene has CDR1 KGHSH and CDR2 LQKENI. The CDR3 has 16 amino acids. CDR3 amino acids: CASSPRGRRITGELFF. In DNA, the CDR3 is TGTGCCAGCTCACCTCGAGGAAGGCGGATCACCGGGGAGCTGTTTTTT.

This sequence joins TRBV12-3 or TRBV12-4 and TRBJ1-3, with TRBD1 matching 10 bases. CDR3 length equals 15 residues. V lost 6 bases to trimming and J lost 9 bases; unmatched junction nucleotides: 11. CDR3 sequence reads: CASSRHGTGVGTIYF. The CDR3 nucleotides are TGTGCCAGCAGCCGACACGGGACAGGGGTCGGCACCATATATTTT.

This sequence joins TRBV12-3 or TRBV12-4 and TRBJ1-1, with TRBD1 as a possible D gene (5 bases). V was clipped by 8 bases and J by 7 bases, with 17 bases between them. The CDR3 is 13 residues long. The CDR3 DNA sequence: TGTGCCAGCTCCGCCCGGGTCAGGGATGAAGCTTTCTTT. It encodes CASSARVRDEAFF.

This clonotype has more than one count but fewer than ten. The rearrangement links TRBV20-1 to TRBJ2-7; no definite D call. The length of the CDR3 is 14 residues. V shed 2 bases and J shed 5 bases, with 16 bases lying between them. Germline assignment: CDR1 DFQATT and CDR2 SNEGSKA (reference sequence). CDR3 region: CSARSTWILNEQYF. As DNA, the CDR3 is TGCAGTGCTAGATCGACTTGGATTTTGAACGAGCAGTACTTC.

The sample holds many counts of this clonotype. The CDR3 loop is CSVEASSYEQYF. CDR3 coding DNA: TGCAGCGTTGAGGCCAGCTCCTACGAGCAGTACTTC. The chain employs TRBV29-1 and TRBJ2-7, with D uncertain. Germline V gene data show CDR1 as SQVTM and CDR2 as ANQGSEA. The CDR3 runs 12 residues. V shed 3 bases and J shed 0 bases, with 6 bases lying between them.

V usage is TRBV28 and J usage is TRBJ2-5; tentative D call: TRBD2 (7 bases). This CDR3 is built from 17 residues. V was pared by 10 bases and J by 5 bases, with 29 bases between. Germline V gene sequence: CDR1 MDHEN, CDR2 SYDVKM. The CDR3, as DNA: TGTGCCACCTGTAAAGGGGGAGGGAGAGGGAGTAGGGAGACCCAGTACTTC. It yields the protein CATCKGGGRGSRETQYF. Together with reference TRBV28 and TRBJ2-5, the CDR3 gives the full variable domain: DVKVTQSSRYLVKRTGEKVFLECVQDMDHENMFWYRQDPGLGLRLIYFSYDVKMKEKGDIPEGYSVSREKKERFSLILESASTNQTSMYLCATCKGGGRGSRETQYFGPGTRLLVL.

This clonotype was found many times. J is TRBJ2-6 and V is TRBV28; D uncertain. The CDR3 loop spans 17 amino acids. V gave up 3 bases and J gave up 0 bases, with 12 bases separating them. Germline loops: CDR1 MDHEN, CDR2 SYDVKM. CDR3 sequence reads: CASSFSRTNSGANVLTF. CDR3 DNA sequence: TGTGCCAGCAGTTTCAGCCGTACGAACTCTGGGGCCAACGTCCTGACTTTC.

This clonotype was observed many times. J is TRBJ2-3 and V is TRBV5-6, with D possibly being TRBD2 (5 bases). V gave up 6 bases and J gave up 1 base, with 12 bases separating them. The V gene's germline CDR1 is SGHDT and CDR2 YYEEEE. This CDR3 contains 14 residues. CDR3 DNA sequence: TGTGCCAGCACCAGAAGCGGCCGCACAGATACGCAGTATTTT. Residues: CASTRSGRTDTQYF.

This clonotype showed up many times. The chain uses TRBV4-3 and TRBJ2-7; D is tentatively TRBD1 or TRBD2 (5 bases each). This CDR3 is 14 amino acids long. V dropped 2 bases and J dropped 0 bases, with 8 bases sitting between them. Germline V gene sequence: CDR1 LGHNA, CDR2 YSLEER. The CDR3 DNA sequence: TGCGCCAGCAGCCAAACCGGGACCTCCTACGAGCAGTACTTC. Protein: CASSQTGTSYEQYF.

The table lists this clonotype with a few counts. CDR3 loop: CASSFSSGVSTDTQYF. For the CDR3, the DNA is TGCGCCAGCAGCTTTTCTAGCGGGGTTAGCACAGATACGCAGTATTTT. V is TRBV5-1 and J is TRBJ2-3; 9 bases are a match to TRBD2. CDR1 and CDR2 from the germline V gene are SGHRS and YFSETQ. Losses at the gene ends were 2 bases for V and 0 bases for J; bases not matched to a gene: 4. The CDR3 has 16 amino acids.

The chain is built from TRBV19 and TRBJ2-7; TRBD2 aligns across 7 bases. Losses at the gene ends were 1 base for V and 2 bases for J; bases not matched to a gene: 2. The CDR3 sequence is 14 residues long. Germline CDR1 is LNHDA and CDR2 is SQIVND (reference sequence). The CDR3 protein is CASSIGLATYEQYF. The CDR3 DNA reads TGTGCCAGTAGTATAGGACTAGCCACCTACGAGCAGTACTTC. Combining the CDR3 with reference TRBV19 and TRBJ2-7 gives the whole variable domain DGGITQSPKYLFRKEGQNVTLSCEQNLNHDAMYWYRQDPGQGLRLIYYSQIVNDFQKGDIAEGYSVSREKKESFPLTVTSAQKNPTAFYLCASSIGLATYEQYFGPGTRLTVT.

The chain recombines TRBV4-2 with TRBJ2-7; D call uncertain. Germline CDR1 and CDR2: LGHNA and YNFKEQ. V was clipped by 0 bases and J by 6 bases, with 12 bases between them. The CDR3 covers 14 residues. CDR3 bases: TGTGCCAGCAGCCAAGATCAACTATTAGGCGAGCAGTACTTC. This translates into CASSQDQLLGEQYF.

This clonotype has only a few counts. The CDR3 bases are TGTGCCAGCAGCCCTAGAGTTTTTGAAGCCAAAAACATTCAGTACTTC. It specifies CASSPRVFEAKNIQYF. This sequence joins TRBV7-2 and TRBJ2-4, with D unresolved. The CDR3 extends over 16 amino acids. The germline gives CDR1 SGHTA, CDR2 FQGNSA. Trimming pared 5 bases from V and 0 bases from J, leaving 14 bases between.

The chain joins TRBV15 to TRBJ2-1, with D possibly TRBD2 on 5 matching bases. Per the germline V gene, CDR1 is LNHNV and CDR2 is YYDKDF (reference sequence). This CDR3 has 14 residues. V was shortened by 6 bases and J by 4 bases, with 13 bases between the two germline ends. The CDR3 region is CATRPTGLYNEQFF. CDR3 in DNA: TGTGCCACCAGGCCTACGGGGTTATACAATGAGCAGTTCTTC. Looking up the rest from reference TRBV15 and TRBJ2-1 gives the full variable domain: DAMVIQNPRYQVTQFGKPVTLSCSQTLNHNVMYWYQQKSSQAPKLLFHYYDKDFNNEADTPDNFQSRRPNTSFCFLDIRSPGLGDTAMYLCATRPTGLYNEQFFGPGTRLTVL.

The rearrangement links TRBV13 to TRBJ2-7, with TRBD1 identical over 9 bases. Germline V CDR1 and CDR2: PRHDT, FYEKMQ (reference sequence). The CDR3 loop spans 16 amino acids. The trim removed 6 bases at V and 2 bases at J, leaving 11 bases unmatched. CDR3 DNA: TGTGCCAGCAGGGGACAGGGCGAACAACCTACCTACGAGCAGTACTTC. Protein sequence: CASRGQGEQPTYEQYF.

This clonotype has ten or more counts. The CDR3 bases are TGTGCCAGCAGCCAAGAGTTTACAGATACGCAGTATTTT. The encoded protein is CASSQEFTDTQYF. The chain uses TRBV3-1 and TRBJ2-3, with D unresolved. CDR3 size: 13 residues. CDR1 and CDR2 (germline): LGHDT, YNNKEL (reference sequence). With 0 bases removed from V and 3 bases from J, the gap between germline ends came to 4 bases.

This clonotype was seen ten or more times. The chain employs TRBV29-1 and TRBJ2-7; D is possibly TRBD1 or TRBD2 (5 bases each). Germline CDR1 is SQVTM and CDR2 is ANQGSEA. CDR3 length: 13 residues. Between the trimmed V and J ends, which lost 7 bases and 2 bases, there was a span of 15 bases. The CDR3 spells CSAEGTGTYEQYF. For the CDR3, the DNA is TGCAGCGCTGAGGGCACAGGCACCTACGAGCAGTACTTC.

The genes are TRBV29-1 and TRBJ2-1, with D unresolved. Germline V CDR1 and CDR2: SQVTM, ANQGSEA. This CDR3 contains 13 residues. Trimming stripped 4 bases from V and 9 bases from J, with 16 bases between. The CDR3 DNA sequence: TGCAGCGTTGCATTGGGCCACCGGGTTGAGCAGTTCTTC. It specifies CSVALGHRVEQFF.

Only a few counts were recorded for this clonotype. CDR3 amino acids: CASSLKGSYNEQFF. The CDR3 DNA is TGTGCCAGCAGCTTAAAGGGATCCTACAATGAGCAGTTCTTC. The chain employs TRBV11-2 and TRBJ2-1; D gene uncertain. In germline, CDR1 is SGHAT, CDR2 FQNNGV. Trimming removed 2 bases at V and 1 base at J, with 6 bases between. This CDR3 spans 14 amino acids.

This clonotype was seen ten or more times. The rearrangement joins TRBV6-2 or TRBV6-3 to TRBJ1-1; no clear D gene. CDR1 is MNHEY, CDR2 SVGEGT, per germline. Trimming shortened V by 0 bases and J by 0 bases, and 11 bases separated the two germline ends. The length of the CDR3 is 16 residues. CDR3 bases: TGTGCCAGCAGTTACTCGGCCAGTTATATGAACACTGAAGCTTTCTTT. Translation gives CASSYSASYMNTEAFF.

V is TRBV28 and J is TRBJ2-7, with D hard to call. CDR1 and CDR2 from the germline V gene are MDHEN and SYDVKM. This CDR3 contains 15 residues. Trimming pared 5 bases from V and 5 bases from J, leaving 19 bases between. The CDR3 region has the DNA TGTGCCAGCAGTCTCCCGGGCCCCCTGAGGCACGAGCAGTACTTC. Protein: CASSLPGPLRHEQYF.